This T cell receptor beta chain is from a study of cytomegalovirus exposure and HLA in healthy donors. Notes on the study in general: In vitro checks showed that a few CMV-associated chains really do target CMV antigens. Reported findings show TCR beta sequences accurately forecast HLA-A and HLA-B alleles in most subjects. According to an earlier analysis, most TCR beta V segments yielded productive rearrangements about 87% or about 30% of the time.

Turning to this clone: The antigen is not known.

This CDR3 comprises 17 residues. CDR1 is SGHDT and CDR2 is YYEEEE in the germline V gene. V lost 4 bases to trimming and J lost 0 bases, with 19 bases between them. Primers: 60 Vbeta forward and 13 Jbeta reverse. Produced via immunoSEQ multiplex PCR; TCRdb's table is partial and in-frame only. Of 150,000 to 200,000 clones in the sample, about three quarters were seen once. The sequencing sample was made of PBMCs. This receptor was obtained from a girl between 10 and 17 years old in good health and CMV-seronegative. V and J are TRBV5-6 and TRBJ1-1, with D possibly TRBD1 on 6 matching bases. The CDR3 nucleotides read TGTGCCAGCAGCACACCTCCAGGGTGGGGGCTGAACACTGAAGCTTTCTTT. Its protein product is CASSTPPGWGLNTEAFF.